This TCR beta chain was identified during a study of cytomegalovirus exposure and HLA in healthy donors. Study outcomes and limitations: Sequencing had likely introduced a cluster of highly shared sequence variants as an artifact. More clonal expansion characterized HLA-associated TCR beta chains than equally common others in a later analysis. As a later analysis showed, a missense DCLRE1C variant was linked to trimming of TCR beta V- and J-genes. Many donors shared some public TCRs, even though most TCR sequences were rare.

This clone was counted ten times or more. Its antigen is unidentified. 13 Jbeta primers and 60 Vbeta primers were used for the PCR. Profiling relied on immunoSEQ multiplex PCR, and the TCRdb table lists in-frame clones only, not all of them. Of approximately 120,000 clones listed, 74% are singletons. The V and J ends lost 10 bases and 6 bases respectively, with 18 bases between them. CDR1 and CDR2 (germline): SEHNR, FQNEAQ (reference sequence). The CDR3 has 13 amino acids. Material for sequencing was PBMCs. This sequence originates from a human donor in good health. V and J are TRBV7-9 and TRBJ1-1; D might be TRBD1 (6 bases). The CDR3 sequence is CATIPGGQAEAFF. In nucleotides, the CDR3 is TGTGCCACCATCCCGGGGGGGCAGGCTGAAGCTTTCTTT.